A selection of T cell receptor beta chains follows, all from one sample in a study of chemoradiotherapy in HPV16-positive cancers. The table came from immunoSEQ multiplex PCR; TCRdb's copy has only in-frame clones and leaves some out. This sample has 2,000 or so clones, with around four fifths found just once. The input for sequencing was tumor tissue, taken from a patient who underwent chemoradiotherapy. The receptor source for this set is a human donor with HPV-associated anogenital cancer. The conserved cysteine and the conserved F or W are not part of the CDR3 here.

v_gene	j_gene	CDR3aa
TRBV6-1	TRBJ2-5	ASSDSLAGGQETQY
TRBV11-2	TRBJ2-5	ASSLGVSGETQY
TRBV13	TRBJ1-1	ASRSPDTTEAF
TRBV5-1	TRBJ1-4	ASSRGPGQGDEKLF
TRBV7-2	TRBJ2-3	ASTSGAYVSDTQY
TRBV6-4	TRBJ2-6	ASSEDTASGANVLT
TRBV19	TRBJ2-4	ASSSKNIQY
TRBV28	TRBJ2-1	ASRPGLAGHEQF
TRBV5-6	TRBJ1-2	ASRIIRGGDGYT
TRBV7-8	TRBJ1-1	ASSLAPGGYTEAF
TRBV7-2	TRBJ2-2	ASSLRQGTGELF
TRBV2	TRBJ1-4	ASRVEGKLF
TRBV28	TRBJ1-1	ASSSLADGEKAF
TRBV7-8	TRBJ2-2	ALRREIGTGELF
TRBV5-4	TRBJ2-1	ASSLPDFGGLNEQF
TRBV30	TRBJ1-2	AWSTNRVGYT
TRBV7-2	TRBJ1-1	ASSPPVNTEAF
TRBV7-6	TRBJ2-5	ASSPSNPPGETQY
TRBV7-2	TRBJ2-3	ASSLVAGGDTQY
TRBV6-6	TRBJ2-6	ASSYAGAGANVLT
TRBV19	TRBJ2-7	ASSTSLRDSNYEQY
TRBV28	TRBJ2-5	ASSLSGGPQETQY
TRBV19	TRBJ2-2	ASSIVTITRGTGELF
TRBV7-3	TRBJ1-1	ASSRTRNTEAF
TRBV7-9	TRBJ2-7	ASSLAGVGHEQY
TRBV4-3	TRBJ1-5	ASSQGHSFFGNQPQH
TRBV7-8	TRBJ1-3	ASSLIPNSPSSGNTIY